This TCR beta chain was identified in a study of T cells in Graves' hyperthyroidism and ophthalmopathy. Study-level points and caveats: Most thyroid clonotypes with frequency above 0.001 were detected in blood.

Amplification of TCR beta CDR3 regions used RNA as the template. Primed by the HTBI set, a first-round RT-PCR was run on the TCR CDR3. TCRdb re-derived calls from the multiplex PCR reads in MiXCR, one entry per CDR3 protein. The sample consists of hundreds of thousands of distinct CDR3 sequences, around 42% of them appearing once. The CDR3 sequence is 16 residues long. CDR1 is SQVTM, CDR2 ANQGSEA, per germline. Trimming at V came to 3 bases and at J to 2 bases, leaving 9 bases not matched to a gene. Only one count was recorded for this clonotype. Its antigen is undetermined. Sequenced sample: peripheral blood or thyroid tissue (not recorded which). The chain employs TRBV29-1 and TRBJ2-2, with 7 bases fitting TRBD2. The TCR was taken from a woman aged 18-30 years with Graves' hyperthyroidism. The CDR3 region has the DNA TGCAGCGTTGAGGGGGGGTGGGCGAAAAACACCGGGGAGCTGTTTTTT. This gives the protein CSVEGGWAKNTGELFF.